Described below is a single TCR beta chain sequence and its context. Its antigen is currently unknown. The ends were cut back, 9 bases at V and 2 bases at J, with 13 bases in the middle. From germline, CDR1 is MNHEY and CDR2 SMNVEV (reference sequence). CDR3 length: 13 amino acids. This entry is derived from a study of cytomegalovirus exposure and HLA in healthy donors. As for the study in general: Caucasian-associated ancestry cluster membership applied to 75% to 85% of several hundred genotyped donors.

PCR employed 60 Vbeta and 13 Jbeta primers. Using immunoSEQ multiplex PCR, the repertoire was profiled, and TCRdb retains in-frame clones only, with some absent. The repertoire holds about 97,000 clones, with roughly 9.4% as singletons. Study-wide results and caveats: In a later analysis, a missense DCLRE1C variant was linked to TCR beta V- and J-gene trimming. In a later analysis, several top co-occurrence clusters appeared linked to parvovirus B19, influenza, CMV and Epstein-Barr virus. A later analysis found that most CMV-associated TCR beta chains appeared HLA-restricted.

The sequencing sample was made of PBMCs. The clonotype was recovered from a man in his forties or fifties in good health and CMV-seropositive. V gene TRBV27 combines with J gene TRBJ1-2; no firm D call. In nucleotides, the CDR3 is TGTGCCAGAAGTCAACGGGAGAACTATGGCTACACCTTC. Translated: CARSQRENYGYTF.